This T cell receptor beta chain was sequenced for a study of neurological immune-mediated disorders. The CDR3 is 13 residues long. The germline V gene has CDR1 MNHEY and CDR2 SVGAGI. Trimming removed 0 bases at V and 7 bases at J, with 9 bases between. The cDNA was synthesized by means of template-switch 5'RACE, which was carried out with 10-nucleotide random UMIs. MiXCR, run by TCRdb on the 5' RACE reads, gives a single entry per CDR3 protein. There are roughly 31,000 distinct CDR3 sequences in the sample; 20% to 25% occur only once, and 25% to 30% lies in the top ten. The sample holds many counts of this clonotype. The cells used in sorted libraries, CD4+ or CD8+ T cells, numbered 750,000 to 1,000,000.

J is TRBJ1-2 and V is TRBV6-5, with a weak D call TRBD1 (5 bases). The sequence was collected from a man in his fifties with HTLV-1-associated myelopathy (HAM/TSP). The sequenced material came from CD4+ T cells from blood. CDR3 amino acids: CASSYSGGSGYTF. The CDR3 coding sequence is TGTGCCAGCAGTTACTCGGGGGGAAGTGGCTACACCTTC.